These 17 T cell receptor beta chains were sequenced from one sample in a study of blood T cell repertoires in COVID-19. Clones were sequenced by immunoSEQ multiplex PCR, and TCRdb holds only the in-frame ones, with some missing. The table lists some 180,000 clones, 75% to 90% of them singletons, with roughly 8% in the top ten. Sequenced input: peripheral blood. These receptors all come from an older woman with acute or convalescent COVID-19.

This clone was counted a single time. The chain combines TRBV4-1 with TRBJ2-1; TRBD2 matches 8 bases. Germline values: CDR1 MGHRA, CDR2 YSYEKL. This CDR3 spans 16 amino acids. V shed 0 bases, J shed 2 bases, and the junction held 3 bases outside the gene matches. The CDR3 sequence is CASSQDPSGPYNEQFF. CDR3 in DNA: TGCGCCAGCAGCCAAGACCCTAGCGGGCCCTACAATGAGCAGTTCTTC.

The V gene is TRBV5-1, the J gene TRBJ2-2; D gene ambiguous. The CDR3 sequence is 15 residues long. The germline V and J ends were trimmed by 3 bases and 0 bases, with 9 bases remaining between them. The germline V gene encodes CDR1 SGHRS and CDR2 YFSETQ. CDR3 nucleotide sequence: TGCGCCAGCAGCTCAGAACTATCGAACACCGGGGAGCTGTTTTTT. Its protein is CASSSELSNTGELFF.

This sequence joins TRBV18 and TRBJ1-6; 9 bases are a match to TRBD1. J lost 7 bases, V lost 2 bases, and 9 bases had no gene match. Germline lookup yields CDR1 KGHSH and CDR2 LQKENI. The length of the CDR3 is 17 residues. Written as DNA, the CDR3 is TGTGCCAGCTCACCAGGTTTAACCGGGACAGGGAATTCACCCCTCCACTTT. This encodes CASSPGLTGTGNSPLHF.

The V and J genes are TRBV28 and TRBJ1-2; maybe TRBD1 (6 bases). V lost 8 bases and J lost 3, with 16 bases in between. This CDR3 contains 14 residues. The germline gives CDR1 MDHEN, CDR2 SYDVKM. CDR3 DNA: TGTGCCAGCGTGGCGGCAGGGGCAGACTATGGCTACACCTTC. This sequence encodes CASVAAGADYGYTF.

The rearrangement joins TRBV5-4 to TRBJ2-1, with 10 bases matching TRBD2. V was pared by 2 bases and J by 5 bases, with 7 bases of the junction left unmatched. The CDR3 sequence is 16 residues long. The germline CDR1 and CDR2 sequences are SGHNT and YYREEE (reference sequence). CDR3 nucleotides: TGTGCCAGCAGCTTAGCTAGCGGGAGAAACGACAATGAGCAGTTCTTC. Its protein is CASSLASGRNDNEQFF.

The chain combines TRBV7-2 with TRBJ2-3; 7 nucleotides agree with TRBD2. This CDR3 has 16 residues. V shed 1 base, J shed 5 bases, and the junction held 9 bases outside the gene matches. The germline V gene encodes CDR1 SGHTA and CDR2 FQGNSA. The CDR3 loop reads CASSLGRERLQDTQYF. The CDR3 coding sequence is TGTGCCAGCAGCTTAGGGCGGGAGAGGCTTCAAGATACGCAGTATTTT.

CDR3 protein: CASSQDVGLVQGALAFF. The CDR3 region has the DNA TGTGCCAGCAGCCAAGATGTGGGACTCGTCCAGGGGGCGCTGGCTTTCTTT. The chain recombines TRBV3-1 (or the pseudogene TRBV3-2) with TRBJ1-1; 8 positions agree with TRBD1. CDR3 size: 17 residues. The V and J ends lost 0 bases and 11 bases, in that order; junction bases with no gene match: 17. Germline lookup yields CDR1 LGHDT and CDR2 YNNKEL (reference sequence).

J is TRBJ1-1 and V is TRBV6-6; possibly TRBD1 for D (5 bases). Germline V gene lookup returns CDR1 MNHNY and CDR2 SVGAGI (reference sequence). Trimming pared 5 bases from V and 2 bases from J, leaving 12 bases between. There are 14 residues in the CDR3. The CDR3 loop is CASSPQGANTEAFF. In nucleotides, the CDR3 is TGTGCCAGCAGTCCCCAAGGGGCTAACACTGAAGCTTTCTTT.

As for this clone: Other DNA sequences of this sample code for an identical CDR3. This chain uses TRBV7-9 with TRBJ1-3; D possibly corresponds to TRBD1 (6 bases). The CDR3 length is 16 residues. The germline gives CDR1 SEHNR, CDR2 FQNEAQ (reference sequence). The ends were cut back, 0 bases at V and 3 bases at J, with 12 bases in the middle. The CDR3 bases are TGTGCCAGCAGCTTAGCGGGAGGGGGTAGTGGAAACACCATATATTTT. This encodes CASSLAGGGSGNTIYF.

The chain recombines TRBV28 with TRBJ1-4, with TRBD1 as a possible D gene (5 bases). V was cut by 3 bases and J by 8 bases, with 13 bases left in between. The germline V gene encodes CDR1 MDHEN and CDR2 SYDVKM. This CDR3 is 14 amino acids long. The CDR3 coding sequence is TGTGCCAGCAGTTTGGAAGGGGTGGGAGAAAAACTGTTTTTT. This gives the protein CASSLEGVGEKLFF. The whole variable domain, remainder taken from reference TRBV28 and TRBJ1-4, is DVKVTQSSRYLVKRTGEKVFLECVQDMDHENMFWYRQDPGLGLRLIYFSYDVKMKEKGDIPEGYSVSREKKERFSLILESASTNQTSMYLCASSLEGVGEKLFFGSGTQLSVL.

This chain connects TRBV19 to TRBJ1-2; TRBD1 aligns across 11 bases. There are 16 residues in the CDR3. The trim removed 5 bases at V and 2 bases at J, leaving 7 bases unmatched. The germline CDR1 and CDR2 sequences are LNHDA and SQIVND (reference sequence). CDR3: CASSSVRDRGNYGYTF. CDR3 nucleotides: TGTGCCAGTAGTTCAGTTCGGGACAGGGGGAACTATGGCTACACCTTC.

The J gene is TRBJ2-1, the V gene TRBV10-2; 8 bases match TRBD2. Germline assignment: CDR1 WSHSY and CDR2 SAAADI. V shed 6 bases and J 7 bases; nucleotides not matched to a gene: 14. The CDR3 sequence is 16 residues long. The CDR3 reads CASRSPREGSGNEQFF. The CDR3 DNA follows: TGCGCCAGCAGGTCCCCCCGGGAGGGGAGCGGGAATGAGCAGTTCTTC.

This clone has a single count. Written as DNA, the CDR3 is TGTGCCAGCAGCTTCCCGCATAGCGGGAGAGTTCAAGAGACCCAGTACTTC. This translates into CASSFPHSGRVQETQYF. The V call is TRBV3-1 (or the pseudogene TRBV3-2), the J call TRBJ2-5; 9 nucleotides line up with TRBD2. The CDR3 contains 17 residues. Germline loops: CDR1 LGHDT, CDR2 YNNKEL (reference sequence). The trim removed 5 bases at V and 2 bases at J, leaving 12 bases unmatched.

Details on this clone: The sample contains more than one DNA sequence encoding this CDR3. The V call is TRBV5-1, the J call TRBJ1-1; a possible D gene is TRBD1 (6 bases). This CDR3 is 15 amino acids long. Trimming left V 2 bases short and J 0 bases short, with 11 bases between. Germline CDR1 and CDR2: SGHRS and YFSETQ. CDR3 sequence: CASSLGGDLNTEAFF. In DNA, the CDR3 is TGCGCCAGCAGCTTAGGGGGTGATTTGAACACTGAAGCTTTCTTT.

The J gene is TRBJ2-3, the V gene TRBV19, with D perhaps matching TRBD2 (6 bases). The CDR3 has 16 residues. In germline, CDR1 is LNHDA, CDR2 SQIVND (reference sequence). Trimming shortened V by 6 bases and J by 6 bases, and 22 bases separated the two germline ends. CDR3 amino acids: CASRGPGGASGDTQYF. The CDR3 coding sequence is TGTGCCAGTAGGGGACCCGGGGGTGCTTCAGGGGATACGCAGTATTTT.

This rearrangement joins TRBV10-3 to TRBJ2-1; 10 bases agree with TRBD2. The junction had 7 bases not matched to a gene; V was cut back by 7 bases and J by 7 bases. This CDR3 region has 14 residues. Germline V lookup: CDR1 ENHRY, CDR2 SYGVKD. The CDR3 loop is CAIKGLAGANEQFF. In nucleotides, the CDR3 is TGTGCCATCAAGGGGCTAGCGGGAGCGAATGAGCAGTTCTTC.

The rearrangement uses TRBV28 and TRBJ2-7; the match to TRBD2 covers 10 bases. The germline CDR1 and CDR2 sequences are MDHEN and SYDVKM. The CDR3 spans 16 residues. V trimming: 5 bases; J trimming: 2 bases; junction bases outside the gene matches: 9. CDR3 DNA: TGTGCCAGCAGTCGGTCTAGCGGGAGCCCCGCCTACGAGCAGTACTTC. Translation: CASSRSSGSPAYEQYF. Complete variable domain (other parts from reference TRBV28 and TRBJ2-7): DVKVTQSSRYLVKRTGEKVFLECVQDMDHENMFWYRQDPGLGLRLIYFSYDVKMKEKGDIPEGYSVSREKKERFSLILESASTNQTSMYLCASSRSSGSPAYEQYFGPGTRLTVT.